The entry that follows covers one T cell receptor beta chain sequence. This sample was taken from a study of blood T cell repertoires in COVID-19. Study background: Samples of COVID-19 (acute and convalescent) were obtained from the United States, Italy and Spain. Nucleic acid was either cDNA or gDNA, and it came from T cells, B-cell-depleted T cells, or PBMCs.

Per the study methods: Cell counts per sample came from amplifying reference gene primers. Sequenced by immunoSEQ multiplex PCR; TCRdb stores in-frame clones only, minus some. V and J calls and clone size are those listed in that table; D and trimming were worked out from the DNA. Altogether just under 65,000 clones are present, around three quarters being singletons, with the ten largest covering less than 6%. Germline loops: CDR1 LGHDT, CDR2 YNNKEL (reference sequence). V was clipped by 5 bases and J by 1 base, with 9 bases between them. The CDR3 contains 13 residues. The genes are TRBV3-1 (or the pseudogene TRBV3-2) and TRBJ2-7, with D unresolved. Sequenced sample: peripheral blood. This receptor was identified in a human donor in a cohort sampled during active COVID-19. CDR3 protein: CASSKTESYEQYF. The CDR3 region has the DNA TGTGCCAGCAGCAAAACGGAGTCCTACGAGCAGTACTTC.